The rows below give T cell receptor beta chains drawn from one sample of a study of blood T cell repertoires in COVID-19. TCRdb keeps only in-frame clones here, not all; method: immunoSEQ multiplex PCR. The top ten clones hold around 4.1% of a sample with 120,000 or so clones, around 90% of them seen once. Sequencing was performed on peripheral blood. The source is a woman aged 60-70 years with COVID-19, enrolled during active disease. CDR3s include the opening cysteine and the closing phenylalanine or tryptophan. The D gene is left open where the match is weak. Expanded clones get a size class; other rows say once, few or many, or leave the size out.

j_call: TRBJ1-5; v_call: TRBV4-2; d_call: TRBD1; clone_size: NA; cdr3_aa: CASSQAKGTGSNQPQHF; cdr3_nt: TGTGCCAGCAGCCAAGCCAAAGGGACAGGGAGCAATCAGCCCCAGCATTTT
j_call: TRBJ2-7; v_call: TRBV2; d_call: NA; clone_size: NA; cdr3_aa: CASSESRQYF; cdr3_nt: TGTGCCAGCAGTGAGAGTCGGCAGTACTTC
j_call: TRBJ2-2; v_call: TRBV7-6; d_call: NA; clone_size: NA; cdr3_aa: CASSLGHDYTGELFF; cdr3_nt: TGTGCCAGCAGCCTGGGACATGATTACACCGGGGAGCTGTTTTTT
j_call: TRBJ1-2; v_call: TRBV5-4; d_call: NA; clone_size: NA; cdr3_aa: CASSLEGLYGYTF; cdr3_nt: TGTGCCAGCAGCTTGGAGGGGCTCTATGGCTACACCTTC
j_call: TRBJ1-5; v_call: TRBV10-3; d_call: NA; clone_size: NA; cdr3_aa: CAISDSTGTNQPQHF; cdr3_nt: TGTGCCATCAGTGACTCTACAGGGACGAATCAGCCCCAGCATTTT
j_call: TRBJ2-5; v_call: TRBV12-3/TRBV12-4; d_call: NA; clone_size: NA; cdr3_aa: CASSLPLEETQYF; cdr3_nt: TGTGCCAGCAGTTTACCCCTGGAGGAGACCCAGTACTTC
j_call: TRBJ1-1; v_call: TRBV30; d_call: TRBD1; clone_size: once; cdr3_aa: CAWGDRGSRDKAFF; cdr3_nt: TGTGCCTGGGGGGACAGGGGGTCTCGAGACAAAGCTTTCTTT
j_call: TRBJ1-6; v_call: TRBV4-2; d_call: NA; clone_size: NA; cdr3_aa: CASSQWGNDGNSPLHF; cdr3_nt: TGTGCCAGCAGCCAATGGGGCAATGACGGTAATTCACCCCTCCACTTT
j_call: TRBJ2-7; v_call: TRBV6-5; d_call: TRBD1; clone_size: once; cdr3_aa: CASKEGAGAYEQYF; cdr3_nt: TGTGCCAGCAAAGAGGGGGCAGGGGCCTACGAGCAGTACTTC
j_call: TRBJ1-2; v_call: TRBV7-2; d_call: NA; clone_size: NA; cdr3_aa: CASSLPSSYGYTF; cdr3_nt: TGTGCCAGCAGCTTACCCTCCAGCTATGGCTACACCTTC
j_call: TRBJ1-6; v_call: TRBV25-1; d_call: NA; clone_size: once; cdr3_aa: CAIEEGRGYQNSPLHF; cdr3_nt: TGTGCCATCGAGGAGGGTCGAGGGTACCAGAATTCACCCCTCCACTTT
j_call: TRBJ2-1; v_call: TRBV5-4; d_call: TRBD2; clone_size: NA; cdr3_aa: CASSQGLPSDNEQFF; cdr3_nt: TGTGCCAGCAGCCAGGGACTACCTTCCGACAATGAGCAGTTCTTC
j_call: TRBJ2-5; v_call: TRBV7-2; d_call: NA; clone_size: NA; cdr3_aa: CASSSGRRGTQYF; cdr3_nt: TGTGCCAGCAGCTCCGGACGGCGGGGGACCCAGTACTTC
j_call: TRBJ1-2; v_call: TRBV30; d_call: NA; clone_size: NA; cdr3_aa: CAWTQAVYYGYTF; cdr3_nt: TGTGCCTGGACCCAGGCAGTTTACTATGGCTACACCTTC
j_call: TRBJ2-2; v_call: TRBV10-3; d_call: TRBD2; clone_size: NA; cdr3_aa: CAISVQAGGREELFF; cdr3_nt: TGTGCCATCAGTGTCCAAGCGGGGGGGCGTGAGGAGCTGTTTTTT
j_call: TRBJ1-4; v_call: TRBV7-2; d_call: NA; clone_size: NA; cdr3_aa: CASSRRQANEKLFF; cdr3_nt: TGTGCCAGCAGCCGGCGACAGGCTAATGAAAAACTGTTTTTT
j_call: TRBJ2-1; v_call: TRBV19; d_call: TRBD2; clone_size: NA; cdr3_aa: CASRPPRARGGPHEQFF; cdr3_nt: TGTGCCAGTAGACCCCCCAGGGCCCGGGGGGGCCCTCATGAGCAGTTCTTC
j_call: TRBJ1-3; v_call: TRBV7-9; d_call: NA; clone_size: NA; cdr3_aa: CASSLFLSGNTIYF; cdr3_nt: TGTGCCAGCAGCTTGTTCCTCTCTGGAAACACCATATATTTT
j_call: TRBJ1-6; v_call: TRBV5-4; d_call: NA; clone_size: NA; cdr3_aa: CASSLGRSYNSPLHF; cdr3_nt: TGTGCCAGCAGCTTGGGGAGATCCTATAATTCACCCCTCCACTTT
j_call: TRBJ2-3; v_call: TRBV2; d_call: NA; clone_size: NA; cdr3_aa: CASTRSLDSTDTQYF; cdr3_nt: TGTGCCAGCACCCGCAGCCTAGATAGCACAGATACGCAGTATTTT
j_call: TRBJ1-1; v_call: TRBV7-2; d_call: NA; clone_size: NA; cdr3_aa: CASSQQGSYGTEAFF; cdr3_nt: TGTGCCAGCAGCCAACAGGGTTCGTACGGCACTGAAGCTTTCTTT
j_call: TRBJ2-1; v_call: TRBV27; d_call: TRBD2; clone_size: NA; cdr3_aa: CASSLRLAGTYNEQFF; cdr3_nt: TGTGCCAGCAGTTTAAGGCTAGCGGGGACCTACAATGAGCAGTTCTTC
j_call: TRBJ1-5; v_call: TRBV2; d_call: NA; clone_size: NA; cdr3_aa: CASSVSLRSPVINQPQHF; cdr3_nt: TGTGCCAGCAGTGTGTCCCTCAGGTCCCCAGTCATCAATCAGCCCCAGCATTTT
j_call: TRBJ1-2; v_call: TRBV6-5; d_call: TRBD1; clone_size: NA; cdr3_aa: CASSSGQGSILYGYTF; cdr3_nt: TGTGCCAGCAGTTCCGGACAGGGTTCTATCCTTTATGGCTACACCTTC
j_call: TRBJ2-5; v_call: TRBV25-1; d_call: TRBD2; clone_size: NA; cdr3_aa: CASSESSGVQETQYF; cdr3_nt: TGTGCCAGCAGTGAATCTAGCGGGGTCCAAGAGACCCAGTACTTC
j_call: TRBJ1-2; v_call: TRBV19; d_call: NA; clone_size: NA; cdr3_aa: CASTSTWGAYGYTF; cdr3_nt: TGTGCCAGTACCTCCACATGGGGAGCCTATGGCTACACCTTC
j_call: TRBJ1-1; v_call: TRBV19; d_call: NA; clone_size: NA; cdr3_aa: CASSMSTEAFF; cdr3_nt: TGTGCCAGTAGTATGAGCACTGAAGCTTTCTTT
j_call: TRBJ2-2; v_call: TRBV12-5; d_call: TRBD2; clone_size: NA; cdr3_aa: CASGLAGLAGHTGELFF; cdr3_nt: TGTGCTAGTGGTTTGGCCGGACTAGCGGGGCACACCGGGGAGCTGTTTTTT
j_call: TRBJ2-7; v_call: TRBV4-3; d_call: TRBD2; clone_size: NA; cdr3_aa: CASSQDLGGVLYEQYF; cdr3_nt: TGCGCCAGCAGCCAAGATCTGGGGGGGGTCCTTTACGAGCAGTACTTC
j_call: TRBJ1-5; v_call: TRBV15; d_call: NA; clone_size: NA; cdr3_aa: CATSLQSNQPQHF; cdr3_nt: TGTGCCACCAGCCTTCAGAGCAATCAGCCCCAGCATTTT
j_call: TRBJ2-1; v_call: TRBV19; d_call: TRBD2; clone_size: NA; cdr3_aa: CASSIPAGGLNEQFF; cdr3_nt: TGTGCCAGTAGTATACCAGCGGGGGGGCTGAATGAGCAGTTCTTC
j_call: TRBJ1-6; v_call: TRBV28; d_call: NA; clone_size: NA; cdr3_aa: CASSLTQTTGDNSPLHF; cdr3_nt: TGTGCCAGCAGTCTTACCCAAACGACAGGAGACAATTCACCCCTCCACTTT
j_call: TRBJ1-1; v_call: TRBV9; d_call: NA; clone_size: NA; cdr3_aa: CASSVERLGDTEAFF; cdr3_nt: TGTGCCAGCAGCGTAGAGAGGTTAGGGGACACTGAAGCTTTCTTT
j_call: TRBJ1-1; v_call: TRBV6-5; d_call: NA; clone_size: NA; cdr3_aa: CASVTGGMHTEAFF; cdr3_nt: TGTGCCAGCGTGACGGGGGGTATGCACACTGAAGCTTTCTTT
j_call: TRBJ2-1; v_call: TRBV4-1; d_call: NA; clone_size: NA; cdr3_aa: CASSQGRQEPYNEQFF; cdr3_nt: TGCGCCAGCAGCCAAGGGAGACAGGAGCCCTACAATGAGCAGTTCTTC
j_call: TRBJ2-3; v_call: TRBV24-1; d_call: TRBD2; clone_size: NA; cdr3_aa: CATSVAGGATDTQYF; cdr3_nt: TGTGCCACCAGTGTGGCGGGGGGCGCCACAGATACGCAGTATTTT
j_call: TRBJ2-2; v_call: TRBV4-1; d_call: TRBD2; clone_size: NA; cdr3_aa: CASSHDRGANTGELFF; cdr3_nt: TGCGCCAGCAGCCACGACCGGGGGGCGAACACCGGGGAGCTGTTTTTT